Given below is one T cell receptor beta chain in context. The table came from immunoSEQ multiplex PCR; TCRdb's copy has only in-frame clones and leaves some out. The sample records some 120,000 clones, 87% being singletons. This sample was included in a study of control samples from healthy donors and cancer patients. There are 15 residues in the CDR3. Germline CDR1 reads SNHLY; CDR2 reads FYNNEI. Trimming cost V 7 bases and J 4 bases; bases outside gene matches: 6. Sequenced material: blood. V gene TRBV2 combines with J gene TRBJ2-1, with TRBD1 matching 11 bases. The sequence came from a man younger than 40 in good health. CDR3 DNA sequence: TGTGCCAGCAATCCCGGGACAGGGGGATACAATGAGCAGTTCTTC. This sequence encodes CASNPGTGGYNEQFF.